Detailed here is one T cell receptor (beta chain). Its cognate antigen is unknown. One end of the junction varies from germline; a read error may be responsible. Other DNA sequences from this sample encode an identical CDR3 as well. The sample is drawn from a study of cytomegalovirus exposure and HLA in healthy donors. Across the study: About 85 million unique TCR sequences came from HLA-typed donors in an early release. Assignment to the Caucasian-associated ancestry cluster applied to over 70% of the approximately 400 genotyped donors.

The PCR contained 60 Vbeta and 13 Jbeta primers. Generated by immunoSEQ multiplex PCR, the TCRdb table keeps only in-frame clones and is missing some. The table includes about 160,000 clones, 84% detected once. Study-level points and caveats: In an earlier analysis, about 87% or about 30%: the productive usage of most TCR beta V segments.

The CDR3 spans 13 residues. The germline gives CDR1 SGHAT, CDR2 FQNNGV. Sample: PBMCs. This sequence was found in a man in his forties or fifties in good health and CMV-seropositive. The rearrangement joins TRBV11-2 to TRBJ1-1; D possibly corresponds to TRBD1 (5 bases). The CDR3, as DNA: TGTGCTAGCAGCCTAGCCGGGGGATCACAAGCTTTCTTT. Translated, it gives CASSLAGGSQAFF.